Sequencing of this T cell receptor (beta chain) was carried out in a study of OX40 agonist ivuxolimab in advanced cancers. Study background: Ivuxolimab, an agonist antibody against OX40 (CD134), was given to patients. Intravenous ivuxolimab at 0.01 to 10 mg/kg was given to patients every 2 weeks.

V was cut by 4 bases and J by 5 bases, with 15 bases left in between. CDR3 length: 14 amino acids. Germline lookup yields CDR1 MNHNS and CDR2 SASEGT. Profiling relied on immunoSEQ multiplex PCR, and the TCRdb table lists in-frame clones only, not all of them. Among about 19,000 clones listed, 60% to 70% were seen once. The chain is built from TRBV6-1 and TRBJ2-7; D might be TRBD1 (6 bases). The source material was CD4+ or CD8+ T cells sorted from blood, sampled in a trial of the OX40 agonist ivuxolimab. The TCR comes from an adult with an advanced solid tumor such as melanoma, head and neck, liver or kidney cancer. CDR3 sequence: CASSAQYRDHEQYF. Written as DNA, the CDR3 is TGTGCCAGCAGTGCTCAATACAGGGATCACGAGCAGTACTTC.